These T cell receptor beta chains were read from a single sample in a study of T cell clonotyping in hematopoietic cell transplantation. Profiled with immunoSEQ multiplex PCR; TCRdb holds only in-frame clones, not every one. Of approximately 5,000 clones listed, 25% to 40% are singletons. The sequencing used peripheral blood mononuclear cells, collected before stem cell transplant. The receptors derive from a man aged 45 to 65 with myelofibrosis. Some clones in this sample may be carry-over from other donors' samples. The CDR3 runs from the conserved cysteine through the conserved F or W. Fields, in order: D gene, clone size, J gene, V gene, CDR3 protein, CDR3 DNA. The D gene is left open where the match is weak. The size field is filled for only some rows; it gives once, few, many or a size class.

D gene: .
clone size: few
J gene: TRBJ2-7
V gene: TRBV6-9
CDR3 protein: CARYPGLFYEQYF
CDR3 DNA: TGTGCCAGGTACCCGGGACTCTTTTACGAGCAGTACTTC

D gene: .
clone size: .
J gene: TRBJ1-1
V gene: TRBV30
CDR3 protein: CAWRSISRQPNTEAFF
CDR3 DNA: TGTGCCTGGAGGTCAATCTCTCGACAGCCGAACACTGAAGCTTTCTTT

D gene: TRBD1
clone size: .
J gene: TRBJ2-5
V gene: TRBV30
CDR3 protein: CAWSAFGTGGEETQYF
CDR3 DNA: TGTGCCTGGAGTGCCTTCGGGACAGGGGGCGAGGAGACCCAGTACTTC

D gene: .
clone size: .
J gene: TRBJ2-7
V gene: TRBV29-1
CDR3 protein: CSVGSGYEQYF
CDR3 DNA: TGCAGCGTGGGATCGGGGTACGAGCAGTACTTC

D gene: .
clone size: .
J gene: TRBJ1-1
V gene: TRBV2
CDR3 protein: CASSEGRVGEAFF
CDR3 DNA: TGTGCCAGCAGTGAGGGTAGGGTTGGAGAAGCTTTCTTT

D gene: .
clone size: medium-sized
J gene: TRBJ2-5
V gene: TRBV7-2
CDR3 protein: CASSVEETQYF
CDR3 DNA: TGTGCCAGCAGCGTAGAAGAGACCCAGTACTTC

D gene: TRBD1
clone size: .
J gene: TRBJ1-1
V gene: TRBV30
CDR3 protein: CAWSSGAGQEAFF
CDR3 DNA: TGTGCCTGGAGTTCGGGAGCGGGACAGGAAGCTTTCTTT

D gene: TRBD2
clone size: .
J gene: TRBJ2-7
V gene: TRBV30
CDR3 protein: CACTGTSGYQAYEQYF
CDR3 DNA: TGTGCCTGCACAGGGACTAGCGGATACCAAGCCTACGAGCAGTACTTC

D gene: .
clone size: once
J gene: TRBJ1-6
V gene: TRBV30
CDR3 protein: CAWSALSNSPLHF
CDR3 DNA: TGTGCCTGGAGTGCCCTAAGTAATTCACCCCTCCACTTT

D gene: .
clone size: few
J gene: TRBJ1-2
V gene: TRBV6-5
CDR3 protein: CASSYSPGAMRGYTF
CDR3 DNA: TGTGCCAGCAGTTACTCGCCCGGGGCGATGAGGGGCTACACCTTC

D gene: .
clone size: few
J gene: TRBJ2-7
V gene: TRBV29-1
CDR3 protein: CSVRDYEQYF
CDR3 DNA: TGCAGCGTTCGGGACTACGAGCAGTACTTC

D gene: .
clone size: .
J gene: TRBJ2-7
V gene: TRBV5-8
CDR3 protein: CASSLKGGTYEQYF
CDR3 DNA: TGTGCCAGCAGCTTGAAGGGCGGTACCTACGAGCAGTACTTC

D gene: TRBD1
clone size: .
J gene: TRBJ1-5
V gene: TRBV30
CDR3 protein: CAWRPDRNQPQHF
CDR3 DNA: TGTGCCTGGAGACCGGACAGGAATCAGCCCCAGCATTTT

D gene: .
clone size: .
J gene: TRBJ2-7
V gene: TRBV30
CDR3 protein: CAWSDSTYEQYF
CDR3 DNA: TGTGCCTGGAGTGACTCCACGTACGAGCAGTACTTC

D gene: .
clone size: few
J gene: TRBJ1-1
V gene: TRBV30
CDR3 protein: CARRHRAPMNTEAFF
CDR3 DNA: TGTGCCCGCCGTCACAGGGCTCCCATGAACACTGAAGCTTTCTTT